This TCR beta chain is drawn from a study of vaccination and CD4 T cells after COVID-19. Treatment defined: approximately 9-day PBMC culture with coronavirus spike peptide pools or control peptides (ViraFEST assay). Remarks on this clonotype: Antigen unknown.

CDR1 SGHNT and CDR2 YYREEE come from the germline V gene (reference sequence). The germline V and J ends were trimmed by 0 bases and 0 bases, with 4 bases remaining between them. CDR3 length equals 13 residues. The Oncomine TCR Beta short-read assay sequenced DNA from cultured CD4+ T cells. TCRdb re-called the PCR reads through MiXCR, storing one row per CDR3 protein. The sample contains more than 10,000 distinct CDR3 sequences, roughly half of which appear only once. The genes are TRBV5-4 and TRBJ2-7, with D unresolved. The sample consisted of CD4+ T cells from blood, cultured in vitro. This TCR derives from a human donor who had recovered from COVID-19. The CDR3: CASSLEGSYEQYF. The CDR3 DNA follows: TGTGCCAGCAGCTTGGAGGGCTCCTACGAGCAGTACTTC.